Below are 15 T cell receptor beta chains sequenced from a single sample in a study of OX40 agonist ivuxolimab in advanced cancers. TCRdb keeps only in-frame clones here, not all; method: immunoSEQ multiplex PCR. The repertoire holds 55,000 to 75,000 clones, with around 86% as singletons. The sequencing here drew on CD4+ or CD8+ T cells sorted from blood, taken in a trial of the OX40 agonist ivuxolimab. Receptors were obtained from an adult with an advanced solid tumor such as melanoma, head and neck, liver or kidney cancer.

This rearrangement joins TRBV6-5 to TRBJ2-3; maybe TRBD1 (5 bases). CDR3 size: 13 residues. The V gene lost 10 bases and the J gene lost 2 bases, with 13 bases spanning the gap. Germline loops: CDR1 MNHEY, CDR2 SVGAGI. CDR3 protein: CATEGHLTDTQYF. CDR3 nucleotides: TGTGCCACCGAAGGACATCTCACAGATACGCAGTATTTT.

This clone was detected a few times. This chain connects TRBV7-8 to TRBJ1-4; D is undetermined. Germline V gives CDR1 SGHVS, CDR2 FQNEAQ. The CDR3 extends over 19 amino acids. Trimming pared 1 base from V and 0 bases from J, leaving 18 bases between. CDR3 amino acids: CASSLVAQFTFATNEKLFF. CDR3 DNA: TGTGCCAGCAGCTTAGTGGCACAGTTTACCTTTGCAACTAATGAAAAACTGTTTTTT.

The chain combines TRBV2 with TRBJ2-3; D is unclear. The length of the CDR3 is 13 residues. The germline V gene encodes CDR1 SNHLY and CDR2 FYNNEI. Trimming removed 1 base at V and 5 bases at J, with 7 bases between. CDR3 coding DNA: TGTGCCAGCAGTGAAGTTGGCTTAGATACGCAGTATTTT. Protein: CASSEVGLDTQYF. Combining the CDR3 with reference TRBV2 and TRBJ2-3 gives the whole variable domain EPEVTQTPSHQVTQMGQEVILRCVPISNHLYFYWYRQILGQKVEFLVSFYNNEISEKSEIFDDQFSVERPDGSNFTLKIRSTKLEDSAMYFCASSEVGLDTQYFGPGTRLTVL.

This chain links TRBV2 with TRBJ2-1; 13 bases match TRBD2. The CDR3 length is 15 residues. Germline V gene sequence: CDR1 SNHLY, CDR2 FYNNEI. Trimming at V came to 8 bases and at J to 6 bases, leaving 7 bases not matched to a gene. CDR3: CASSAGTSGVNEQFF. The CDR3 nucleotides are TGTGCCAGCTCTGCCGGGACTAGCGGGGTCAATGAGCAGTTCTTC.

The CDR3 protein is CASSTQENTEAFF. CDR3 coding DNA: TGTGCCAGCAGTACACAGGAGAACACTGAAGCTTTCTTT. V is TRBV7-2 and J is TRBJ1-1; possible D gene TRBD1, 5 bases. CDR1 SGHTA and CDR2 FQGNSA come from the germline V gene. The CDR3 has 13 residues. The V and J ends lost 6 bases and 1 base respectively, with 9 bases between them.

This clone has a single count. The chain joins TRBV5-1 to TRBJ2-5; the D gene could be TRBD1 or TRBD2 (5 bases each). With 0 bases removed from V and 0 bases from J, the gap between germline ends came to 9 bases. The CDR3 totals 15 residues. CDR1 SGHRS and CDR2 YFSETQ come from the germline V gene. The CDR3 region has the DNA TGCGCCAGCAGCTTGGGGGGGACCCACCAAGAGACCCAGTACTTC. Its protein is CASSLGGTHQETQYF.

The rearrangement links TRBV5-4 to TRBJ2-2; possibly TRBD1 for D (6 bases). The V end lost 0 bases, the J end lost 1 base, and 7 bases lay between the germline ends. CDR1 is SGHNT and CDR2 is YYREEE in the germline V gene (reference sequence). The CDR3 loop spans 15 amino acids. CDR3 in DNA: TGTGCCAGCAGCTTGGACAGGGTGAACACCGGGGAGCTGTTTTTT. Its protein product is CASSLDRVNTGELFF. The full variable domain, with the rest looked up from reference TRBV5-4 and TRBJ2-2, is ETGVTQSPTHLIKTRGQQVTLRCSSQSGHNTVSWYQQALGQGPQFIFQYYREEENGRGNFPPRFSGLQFPNYSSELNVNALELDDSALYLCASSLDRVNTGELFFGEGSRLTVL.

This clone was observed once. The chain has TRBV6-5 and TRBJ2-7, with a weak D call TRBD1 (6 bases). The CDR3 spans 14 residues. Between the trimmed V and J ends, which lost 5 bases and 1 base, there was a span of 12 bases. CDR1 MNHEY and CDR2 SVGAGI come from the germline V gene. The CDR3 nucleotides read TGTGCCAGCAGTCCCGGGACACCTTCCTACGAGCAGTACTTC. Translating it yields CASSPGTPSYEQYF.

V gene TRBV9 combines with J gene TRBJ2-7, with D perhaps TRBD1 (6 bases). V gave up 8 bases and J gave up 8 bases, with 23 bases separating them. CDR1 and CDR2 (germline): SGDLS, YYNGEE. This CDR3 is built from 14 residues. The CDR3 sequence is CASSGDPIMRQQYF. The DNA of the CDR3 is TGTGCCAGTTCAGGGGACCCTATCATGAGGCAGCAGTACTTC.

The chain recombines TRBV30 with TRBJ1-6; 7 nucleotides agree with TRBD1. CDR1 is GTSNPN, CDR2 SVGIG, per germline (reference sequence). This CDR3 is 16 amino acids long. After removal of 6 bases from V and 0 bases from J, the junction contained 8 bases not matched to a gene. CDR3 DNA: TGTGCCTGCCCCGCCGGGACAGCCTCCTATAATTCACCCCTCCACTTT. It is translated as CACPAGTASYNSPLHF.

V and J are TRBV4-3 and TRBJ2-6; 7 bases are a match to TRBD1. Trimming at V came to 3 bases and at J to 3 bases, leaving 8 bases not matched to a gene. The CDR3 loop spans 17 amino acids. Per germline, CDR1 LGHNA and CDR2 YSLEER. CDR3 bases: TGCGCCAGCAGCCATTCCGAGGGGGCGCGTGGGGCCAACGTCCTGACTTTC. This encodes CASSHSEGARGANVLTF.

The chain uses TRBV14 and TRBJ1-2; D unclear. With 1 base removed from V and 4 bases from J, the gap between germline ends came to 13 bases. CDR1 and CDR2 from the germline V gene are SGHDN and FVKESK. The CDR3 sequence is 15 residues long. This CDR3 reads CASSQGDQYFYGYTF. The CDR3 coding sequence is TGTGCCAGCAGCCAAGGGGATCAGTACTTCTATGGCTACACCTTC. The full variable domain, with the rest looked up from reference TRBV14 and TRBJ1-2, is EAGVTQFPSHSVIEKGQTVTLRCDPISGHDNLYWYRRVMGKEIKFLLHFVKESKQDESGMPNNRFLAERTGGTYSTLKVQPAELEDSGVYFCASSQGDQYFYGYTFGSGTRLTVV.

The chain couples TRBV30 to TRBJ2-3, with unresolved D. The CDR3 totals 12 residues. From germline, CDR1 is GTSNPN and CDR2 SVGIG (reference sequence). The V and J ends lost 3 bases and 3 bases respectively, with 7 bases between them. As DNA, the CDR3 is TGTGCCTGGAGCCTCGGGACAGATACGCAGTATTTT. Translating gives CAWSLGTDTQYF.

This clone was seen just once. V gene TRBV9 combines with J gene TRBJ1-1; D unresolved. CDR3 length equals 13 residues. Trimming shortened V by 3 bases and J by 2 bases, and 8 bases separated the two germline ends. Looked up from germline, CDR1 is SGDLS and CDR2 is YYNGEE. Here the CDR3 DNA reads TGTGCCAGCAGCGCCTCCCCAAACACTGAAGCTTTCTTT. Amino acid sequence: CASSASPNTEAFF.

CDR3: CASMGLHVLTYNSPLHF. The CDR3 region has the DNA TGTGCCAGCATGGGTTTACACGTTTTAACCTATAATTCACCCCTCCACTTT. The V call is TRBV6-7, the J call TRBJ1-6; D uncertain. TRBV6-7 falls under the ORF class, with uncertain function. Trimming pared 7 bases from V and 2 bases from J, leaving 18 bases between. This CDR3 comprises 17 residues.